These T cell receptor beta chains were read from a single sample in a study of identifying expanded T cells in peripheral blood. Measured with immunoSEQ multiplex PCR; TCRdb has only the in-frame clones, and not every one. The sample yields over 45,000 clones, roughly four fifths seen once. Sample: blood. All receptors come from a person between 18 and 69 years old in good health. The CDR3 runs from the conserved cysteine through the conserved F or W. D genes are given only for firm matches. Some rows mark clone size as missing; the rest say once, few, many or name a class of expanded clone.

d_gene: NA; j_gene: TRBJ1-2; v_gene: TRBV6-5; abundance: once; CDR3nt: TGTGCCAGCAGTCCGTCCGGTACTAACTATGGCTACACCTTC; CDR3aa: CASSPSGTNYGYTF
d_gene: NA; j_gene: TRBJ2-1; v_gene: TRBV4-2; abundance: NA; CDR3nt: TGTGCCAGCAGCCAGACAGGACAAGGGCTGGTGCAGTTCTTC; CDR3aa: CASSQTGQGLVQFF
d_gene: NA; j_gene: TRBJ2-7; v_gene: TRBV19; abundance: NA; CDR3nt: TGTGCCAGTAGTATAGGGATAGCGAGAGGGACACCATACGAGCAGTACTTC; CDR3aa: CASSIGIARGTPYEQYF
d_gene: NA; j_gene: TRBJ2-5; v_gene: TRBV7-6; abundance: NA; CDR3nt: TGTGCCAGCAGCTCCGGAGGTCGGACCCAAGAGACCCAGTACTTC; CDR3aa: CASSSGGRTQETQYF
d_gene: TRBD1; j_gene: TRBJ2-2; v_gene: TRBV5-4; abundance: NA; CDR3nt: TGTGCCAGCAGCTTGGAGCTAGACAGGGGGGGCGGGGAGCTGTTTTTT; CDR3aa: CASSLELDRGGGELFF
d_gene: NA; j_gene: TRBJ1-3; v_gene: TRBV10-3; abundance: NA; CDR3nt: TGTGCCATGTCCGGGACCGGAAACACCATATATTTT; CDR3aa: CAMSGTGNTIYF
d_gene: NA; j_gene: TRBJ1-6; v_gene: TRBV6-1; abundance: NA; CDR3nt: TGTGCCAGCAGTGAAGTAGGTTCACCCCTCCACTTT; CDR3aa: CASSEVGSPLHF
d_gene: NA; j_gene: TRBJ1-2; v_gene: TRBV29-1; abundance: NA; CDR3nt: TGCAGCGTTGCGTGGAGTAGCTATGGCTACACCTTC; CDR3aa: CSVAWSSYGYTF
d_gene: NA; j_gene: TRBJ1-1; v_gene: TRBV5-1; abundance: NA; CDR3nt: TGCGCCAGCAGCCCAGGGGCCGAAAACACTGAAGCTTTCTTT; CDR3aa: CASSPGAENTEAFF
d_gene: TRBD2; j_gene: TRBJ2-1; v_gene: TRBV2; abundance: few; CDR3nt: TGTGCCAGCAGCCGACTAGCGGGAGGGCCTGCTGAGCAGTTCTTC; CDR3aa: CASSRLAGGPAEQFF
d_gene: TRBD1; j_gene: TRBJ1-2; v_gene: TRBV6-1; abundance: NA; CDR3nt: TGTGCCAGCAGTGGGGGAGGTGCGGGACAGCCTTTCCCTGGCTACACCTTC; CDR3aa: CASSGGGAGQPFPGYTF
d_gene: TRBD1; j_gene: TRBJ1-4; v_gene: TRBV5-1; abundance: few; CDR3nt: TGCGCCAGCAGCTTGGTAGGGGGCAAGGAGGAAAAACTGTTTTTT; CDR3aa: CASSLVGGKEEKLFF
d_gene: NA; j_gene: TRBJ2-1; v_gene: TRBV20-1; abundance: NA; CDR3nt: TGCAGTGCTAGGGGCGGTAATGAGCAGTTCTTC; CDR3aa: CSARGGNEQFF
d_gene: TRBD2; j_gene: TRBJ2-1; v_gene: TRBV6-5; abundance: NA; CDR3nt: TGTGCCAGCAGTGCGGGGGATGAGCAGTTCTTC; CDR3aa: CASSAGDEQFF
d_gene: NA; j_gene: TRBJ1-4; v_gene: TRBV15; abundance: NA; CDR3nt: TGTGCCACCAGCAGAGATGGAGGCTCCGGGGAAAAACTGTTTTTT; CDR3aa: CATSRDGGSGEKLFF
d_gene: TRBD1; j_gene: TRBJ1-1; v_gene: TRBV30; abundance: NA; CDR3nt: TGTGCCTGGGGACAGGAGAACACTGAAGCTTTCTTT; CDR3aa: CAWGQENTEAFF
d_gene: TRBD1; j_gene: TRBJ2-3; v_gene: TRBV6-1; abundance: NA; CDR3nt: TGTGCCAGCAGTGTCCACTCGGGACAGTTAAGCACAGATACGCAGTATTTT; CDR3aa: CASSVHSGQLSTDTQYF
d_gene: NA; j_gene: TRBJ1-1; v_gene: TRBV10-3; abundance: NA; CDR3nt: TGTGCCGCAAGGGCGGACACTGAAGCTTTCTTT; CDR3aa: CAARADTEAFF
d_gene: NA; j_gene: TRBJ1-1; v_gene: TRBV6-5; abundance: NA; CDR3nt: TGTGCCAGCACCTCACCGGACTTGCACACTGAAGCTTTCTTT; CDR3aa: CASTSPDLHTEAFF
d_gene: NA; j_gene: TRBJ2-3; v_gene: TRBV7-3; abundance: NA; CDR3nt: TGTGCCAGCAGCGAGCACACAGATACGCAGTATTTT; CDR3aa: CASSEHTDTQYF
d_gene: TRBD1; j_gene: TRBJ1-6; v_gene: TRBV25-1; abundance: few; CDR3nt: TGTGCCAGCAGTGAATCCCTGGGACAGGGCCTTCATCTCCTCCACTTT; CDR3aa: CASSESLGQGLHLLHF
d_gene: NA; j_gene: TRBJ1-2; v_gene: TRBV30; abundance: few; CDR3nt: TGTGCTCTCTGGACGGATGGCTACACCTTC; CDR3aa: CALWTDGYTF
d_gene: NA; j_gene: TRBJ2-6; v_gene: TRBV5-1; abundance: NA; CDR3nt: TGCGCCAGCAGTCCAACGACAGTCGCTGGGGCCAACGTCCTGACTTTC; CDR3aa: CASSPTTVAGANVLTF
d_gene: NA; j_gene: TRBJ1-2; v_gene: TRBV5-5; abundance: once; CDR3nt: TGTGCCAGCAGCTTGGAAGTCAGTCCGATCTATGGCTACACCTTC; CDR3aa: CASSLEVSPIYGYTF
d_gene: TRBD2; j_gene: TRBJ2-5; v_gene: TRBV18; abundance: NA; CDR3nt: TGTGCCAGCTCACCACGATCACCGGGCGGGGGGGTACAAGAGACCCAGTACTTC; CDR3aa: CASSPRSPGGGVQETQYF
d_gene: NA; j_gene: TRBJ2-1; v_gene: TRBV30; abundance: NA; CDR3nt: TGTGCCTGGAGTACCGGGGGTAGCTCCTACAATGAGCAGTTCTTC; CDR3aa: CAWSTGGSSYNEQFF
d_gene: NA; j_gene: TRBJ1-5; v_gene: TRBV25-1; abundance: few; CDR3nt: TGTGCCAGCAGTGCTACGGCCCGGGATAATCAGCCCCAGCATTTT; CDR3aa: CASSATARDNQPQHF
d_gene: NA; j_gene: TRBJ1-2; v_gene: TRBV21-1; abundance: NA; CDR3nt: TGTGCCAGCAGCAAAGCGAGAAGGGGGGATGGCTACACCTTC; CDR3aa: CASSKARRGDGYTF
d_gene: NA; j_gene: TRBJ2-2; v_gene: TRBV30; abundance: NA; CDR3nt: TGTGCCTGGAGGTGGGTCACCGGGGAGCTGTTTTTT; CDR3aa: CAWRWVTGELFF
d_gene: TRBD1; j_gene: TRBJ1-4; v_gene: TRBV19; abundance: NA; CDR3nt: TGTGCCAGTTCTTCCCGGGACAGGGGATTACAAAAACTGTTTTTT; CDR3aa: CASSSRDRGLQKLFF
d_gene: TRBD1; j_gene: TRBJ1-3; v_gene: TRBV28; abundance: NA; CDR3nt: TGTGCCAGCAGGGGACAGGATTACTCTGGAAACACCATATATTTT; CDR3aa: CASRGQDYSGNTIYF
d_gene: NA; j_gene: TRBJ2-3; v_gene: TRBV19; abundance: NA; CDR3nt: TGTGCCAGTCGGACCCTCGGGGACACAGATACGCAGTATTTT; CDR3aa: CASRTLGDTDTQYF
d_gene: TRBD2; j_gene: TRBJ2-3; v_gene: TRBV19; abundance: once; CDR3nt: TGTGCCAGTAGTGCTCCGGAAGCGGGGGGGGTAGATACGCAGTATTTT; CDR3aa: CASSAPEAGGVDTQYF
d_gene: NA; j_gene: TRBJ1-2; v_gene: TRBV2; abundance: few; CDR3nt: TGTGCCAGCAGTCCCTCCTATGGCTACACCTTC; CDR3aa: CASSPSYGYTF
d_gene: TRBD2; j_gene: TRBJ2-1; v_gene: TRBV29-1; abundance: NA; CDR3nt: TGCAGCGTCTATGGACTAGCCTCACAACAAATATGGGAGCAGTTCTTC; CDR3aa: CSVYGLASQQIWEQFF
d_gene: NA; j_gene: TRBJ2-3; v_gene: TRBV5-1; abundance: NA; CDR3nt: TGCGCCAGCAGCTTGGCCGGCGGTTCTAGCACAGATACGCAGTATTTT; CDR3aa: CASSLAGGSSTDTQYF
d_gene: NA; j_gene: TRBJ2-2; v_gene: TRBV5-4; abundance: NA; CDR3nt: TGTGCCAGCAGCCGTGACAGGCTGAACACCGGGGAGCTGTTTTTT; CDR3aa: CASSRDRLNTGELFF
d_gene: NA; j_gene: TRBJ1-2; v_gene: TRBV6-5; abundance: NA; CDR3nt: TGTGCCAGCAGGACGCAGGGTATCAGTCGCTACACCTTC; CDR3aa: CASRTQGISRYTF
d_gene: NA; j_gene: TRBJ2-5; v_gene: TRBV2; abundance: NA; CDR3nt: TGTGCCAGCAGTAGGGGCTTCCTGTACCAAGAGACCCAGTACTTC; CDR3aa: CASSRGFLYQETQYF
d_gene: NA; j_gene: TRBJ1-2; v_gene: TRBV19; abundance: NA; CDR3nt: TGTGCCAGTAGTTTCGGACTGCCGTCGCACGGCTACACCTTC; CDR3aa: CASSFGLPSHGYTF
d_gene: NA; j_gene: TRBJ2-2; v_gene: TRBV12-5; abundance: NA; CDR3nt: TGTGCTAGTGGGCCCCAGACAGGGAGGTCTCACGGGGAGCTGTTTTTT; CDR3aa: CASGPQTGRSHGELFF
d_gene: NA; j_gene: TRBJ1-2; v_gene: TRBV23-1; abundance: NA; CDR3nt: TGCGCCAGCAGTCAAACGCGGGGGGATAGGGCCGGATATGGCTACACCTTC; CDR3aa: CASSQTRGDRAGYGYTF
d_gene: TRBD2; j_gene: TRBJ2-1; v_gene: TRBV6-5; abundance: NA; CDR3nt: TGTGCCAGCAGCCGGACTAGGTCCTCCTACAATGAGCAGTTCTTC; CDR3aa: CASSRTRSSYNEQFF
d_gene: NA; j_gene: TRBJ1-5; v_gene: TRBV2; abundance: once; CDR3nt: TGTGCCAGCAGTGAATGGCTGAGCAATCAGCCCCAGCATTTT; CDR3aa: CASSEWLSNQPQHF
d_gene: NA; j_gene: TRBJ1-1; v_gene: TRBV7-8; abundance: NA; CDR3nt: TGTGCCAGCAGCACAAGCGGGCAAGCTTTCTTT; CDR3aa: CASSTSGQAFF
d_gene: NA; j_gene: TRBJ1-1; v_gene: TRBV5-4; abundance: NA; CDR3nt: TGTGCCAGCAGCTTTGGATGGGGCGGAACTGAAGCTTTCTTT; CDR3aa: CASSFGWGGTEAFF
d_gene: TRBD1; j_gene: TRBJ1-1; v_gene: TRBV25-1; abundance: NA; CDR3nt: TGTGCCAGCAGGTTTACGGGACAGGGTGAAGCTTTCTTT; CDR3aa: CASRFTGQGEAFF
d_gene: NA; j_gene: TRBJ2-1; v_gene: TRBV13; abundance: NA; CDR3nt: TGTGCCAGCAGCTTAGGGCGCGTTGGTGAGCAGTTCTTC; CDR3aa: CASSLGRVGEQFF
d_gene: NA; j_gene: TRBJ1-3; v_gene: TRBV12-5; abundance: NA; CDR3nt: TGTGCTAGTGCCAAACACGGAGTTGGGCCTGGAAACACCATATATTTT; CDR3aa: CASAKHGVGPGNTIYF
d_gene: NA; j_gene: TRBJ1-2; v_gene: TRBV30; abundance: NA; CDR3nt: TGTGCCTGCCTCTTTCCGGGACGGGGACCCGACTACACCTTC; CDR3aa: CACLFPGRGPDYTF
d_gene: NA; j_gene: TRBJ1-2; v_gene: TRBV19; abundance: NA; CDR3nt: TGTGCCAGTAGCATCCCCGGCGTTTGGAGTGACTACACCTTC; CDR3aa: CASSIPGVWSDYTF
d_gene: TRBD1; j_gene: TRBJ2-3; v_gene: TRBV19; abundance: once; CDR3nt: TGTGCCAGTAGCCGGAACAGGGGCCTCACAGATACGCAGTATTTT; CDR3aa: CASSRNRGLTDTQYF
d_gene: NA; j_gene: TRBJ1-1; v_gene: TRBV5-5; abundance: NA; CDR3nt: TGTGCCAGCAGCTTGGCGGAACCGGGTGGGGCTTTCTTT; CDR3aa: CASSLAEPGGAFF
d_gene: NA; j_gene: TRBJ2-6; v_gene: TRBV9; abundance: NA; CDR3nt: TGTGCCAGCACCCCTGGGACCCTTGGGGCCAACGTCCTGACTTTC; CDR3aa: CASTPGTLGANVLTF
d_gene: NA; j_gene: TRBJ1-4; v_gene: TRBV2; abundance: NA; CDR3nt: TGTGCCAGCAGTGATGGAGGGGTTAGGAAACTGTTTTTT; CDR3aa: CASSDGGVRKLFF